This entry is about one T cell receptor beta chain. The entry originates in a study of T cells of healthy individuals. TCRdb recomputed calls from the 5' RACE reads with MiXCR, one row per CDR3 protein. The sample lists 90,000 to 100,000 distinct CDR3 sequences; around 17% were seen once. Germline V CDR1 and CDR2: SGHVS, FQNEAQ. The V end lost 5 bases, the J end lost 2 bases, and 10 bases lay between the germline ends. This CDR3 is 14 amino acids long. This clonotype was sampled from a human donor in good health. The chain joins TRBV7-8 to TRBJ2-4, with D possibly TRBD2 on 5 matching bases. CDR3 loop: CASSPVDSKNIQYF. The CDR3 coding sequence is TGTGCCAGCAGCCCCGTGGACTCCAAAAACATTCAGTACTTC.